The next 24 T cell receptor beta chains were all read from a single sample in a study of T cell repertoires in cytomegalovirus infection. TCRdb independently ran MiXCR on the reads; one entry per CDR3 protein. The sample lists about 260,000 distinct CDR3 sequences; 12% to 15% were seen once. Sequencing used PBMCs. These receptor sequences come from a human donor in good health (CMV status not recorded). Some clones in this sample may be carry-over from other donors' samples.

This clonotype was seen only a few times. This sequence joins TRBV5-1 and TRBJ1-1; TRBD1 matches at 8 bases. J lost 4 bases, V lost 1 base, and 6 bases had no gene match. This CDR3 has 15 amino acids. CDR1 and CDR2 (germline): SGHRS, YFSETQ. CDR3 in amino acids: CASSLQGAGGTEAFF. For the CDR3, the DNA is TGCGCCAGCAGCTTGCAGGGGGCGGGGGGCACTGAAGCTTTCTTT.

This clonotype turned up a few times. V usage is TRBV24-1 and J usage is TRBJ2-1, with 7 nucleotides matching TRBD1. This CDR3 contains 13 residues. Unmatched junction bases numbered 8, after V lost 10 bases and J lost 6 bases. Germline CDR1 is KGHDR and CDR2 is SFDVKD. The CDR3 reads CATGQFGRNEQFF. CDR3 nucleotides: TGTGCCACGGGACAGTTTGGGCGCAATGAGCAGTTCTTC.

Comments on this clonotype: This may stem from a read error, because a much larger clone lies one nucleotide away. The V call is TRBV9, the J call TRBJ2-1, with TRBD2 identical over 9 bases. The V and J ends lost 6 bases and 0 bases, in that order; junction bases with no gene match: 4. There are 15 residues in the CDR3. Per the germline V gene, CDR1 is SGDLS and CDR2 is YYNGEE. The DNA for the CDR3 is TGTGCCAGCACCTTTAGCGGGAGCTCCTACAATGAGCAGTTCTTC. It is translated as CASTFSGSSYNEQFF.

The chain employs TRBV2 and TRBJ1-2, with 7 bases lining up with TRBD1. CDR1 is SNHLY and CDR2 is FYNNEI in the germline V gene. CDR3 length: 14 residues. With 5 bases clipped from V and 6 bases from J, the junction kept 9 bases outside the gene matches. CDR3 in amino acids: CASSQEGAADGYTF. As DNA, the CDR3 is TGTGCCAGCAGTCAAGAGGGGGCTGCGGATGGCTACACCTTC.

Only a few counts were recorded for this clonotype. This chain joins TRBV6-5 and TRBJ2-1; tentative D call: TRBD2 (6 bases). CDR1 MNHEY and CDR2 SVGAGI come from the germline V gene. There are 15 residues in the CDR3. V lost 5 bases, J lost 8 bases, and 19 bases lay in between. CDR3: CASSHRDSLRDEQFF. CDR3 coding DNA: TGTGCCAGCAGTCACCGGGACTCCCTGCGGGATGAGCAGTTCTTC.

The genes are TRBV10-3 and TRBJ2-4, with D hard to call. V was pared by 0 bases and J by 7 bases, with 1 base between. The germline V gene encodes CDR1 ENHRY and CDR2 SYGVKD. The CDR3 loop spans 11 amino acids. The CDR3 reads CAISESNIQYF. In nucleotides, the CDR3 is TGTGCCATCAGTGAGTCGAACATTCAGTACTTC.

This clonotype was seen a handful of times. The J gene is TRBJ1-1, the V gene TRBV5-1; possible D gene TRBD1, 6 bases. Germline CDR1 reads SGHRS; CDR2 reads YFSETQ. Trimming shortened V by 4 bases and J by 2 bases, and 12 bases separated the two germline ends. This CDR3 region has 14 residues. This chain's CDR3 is CASSIGGFNTEAFF. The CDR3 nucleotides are TGCGCCAGCAGCATAGGGGGATTTAACACTGAAGCTTTCTTT.

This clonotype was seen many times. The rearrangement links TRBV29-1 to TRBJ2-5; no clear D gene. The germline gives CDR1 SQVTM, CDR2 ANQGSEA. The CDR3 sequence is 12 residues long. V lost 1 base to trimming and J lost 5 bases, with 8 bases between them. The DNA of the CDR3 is TGCAGCGTTGAAGGAGATCCGGAGACCCAGTACTTC. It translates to CSVEGDPETQYF.

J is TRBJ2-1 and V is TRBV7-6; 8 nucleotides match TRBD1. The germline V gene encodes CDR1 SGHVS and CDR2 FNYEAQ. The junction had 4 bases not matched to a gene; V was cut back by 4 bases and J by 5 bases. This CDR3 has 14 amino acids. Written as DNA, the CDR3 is TGTGCCAGCAGCTACAGACAGGGGCACAATGAGCAGTTCTTC. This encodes CASSYRQGHNEQFF.

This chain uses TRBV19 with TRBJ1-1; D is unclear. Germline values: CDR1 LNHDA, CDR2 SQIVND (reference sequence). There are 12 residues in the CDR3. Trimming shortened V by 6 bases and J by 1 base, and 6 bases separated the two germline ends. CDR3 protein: CASSHKNTEAFF. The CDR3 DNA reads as TGTGCCAGTAGCCACAAGAACACTGAAGCTTTCTTT.

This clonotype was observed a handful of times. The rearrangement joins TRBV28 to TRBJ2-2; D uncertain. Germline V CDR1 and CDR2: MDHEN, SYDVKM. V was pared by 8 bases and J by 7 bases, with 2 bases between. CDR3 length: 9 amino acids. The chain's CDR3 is CASLGELFF. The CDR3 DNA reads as TGTGCCAGCCTCGGGGAGCTGTTTTTT.

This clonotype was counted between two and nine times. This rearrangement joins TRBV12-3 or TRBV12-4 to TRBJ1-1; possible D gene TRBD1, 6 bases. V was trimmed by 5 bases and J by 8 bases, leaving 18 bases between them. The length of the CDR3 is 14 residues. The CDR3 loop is CASSTQGSQTEAFF. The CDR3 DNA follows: TGTGCCAGCAGTACCCAGGGGTCCCAGACGGAAGCTTTCTTT.

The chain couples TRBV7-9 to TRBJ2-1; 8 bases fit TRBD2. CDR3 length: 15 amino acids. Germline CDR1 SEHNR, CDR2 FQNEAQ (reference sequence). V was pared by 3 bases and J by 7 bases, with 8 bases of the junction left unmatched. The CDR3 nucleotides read TGTGCCAGCAGCTTTGCAAGCGGGAGTCCGAATGAGCAGTTCTTC. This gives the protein CASSFASGSPNEQFF.

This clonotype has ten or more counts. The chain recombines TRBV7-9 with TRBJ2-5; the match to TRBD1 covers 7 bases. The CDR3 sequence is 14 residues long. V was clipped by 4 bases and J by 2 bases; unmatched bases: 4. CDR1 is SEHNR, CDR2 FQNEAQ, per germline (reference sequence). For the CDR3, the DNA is TGTGCCAGCAGCTCGACAGGGCAACAAGAGACCCAGTACTTC. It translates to CASSSTGQQETQYF.

The CDR3 protein is CASSARTGAYEQYF. CDR3 nucleotides: TGTGCCAGTAGTGCCCGGACAGGGGCTTACGAGCAGTACTTC. J is TRBJ2-7 and V is TRBV19; TRBD1 aligns across 9 bases. This CDR3 spans 14 amino acids. Trimming at V came to 5 bases and at J to 4 bases, leaving 6 bases not matched to a gene. Germline loops: CDR1 LNHDA, CDR2 SQIVND (reference sequence).

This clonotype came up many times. CDR3 nucleotide sequence: TGTGCCAGCAGCGTCGGACAGGGCTACGAGCAGTACTTC. Translated: CASSVGQGYEQYF. The chain uses TRBV7-6 and TRBJ2-7, with 8 bases that match TRBD1. CDR1 and CDR2 from the germline V gene are SGHVS and FNYEAQ. The CDR3 length is 13 residues. With 5 bases clipped from V and 3 bases from J, the junction kept 3 bases outside the gene matches.

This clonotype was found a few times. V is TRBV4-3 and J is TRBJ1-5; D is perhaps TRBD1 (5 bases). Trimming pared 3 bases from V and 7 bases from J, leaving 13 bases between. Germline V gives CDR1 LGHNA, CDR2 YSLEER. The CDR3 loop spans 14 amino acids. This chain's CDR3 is CASSQGLLTQPQHF. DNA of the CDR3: TGCGCCAGCAGCCAGGGACTGCTGACACAGCCCCAGCATTTT.

Written as DNA, the CDR3 is TGCAGCGTTGGGGGACAGAGCCAAGAGACCCAGTACTTC. Encoded protein: CSVGGQSQETQYF. The chain employs TRBV29-1 and TRBJ2-5, with TRBD1 identical over 7 bases. Germline CDR1 and CDR2: SQVTM and ANQGSEA. The length of the CDR3 is 13 residues. V gave up 4 bases and J gave up 1 base; unmatched junction bases: 3.

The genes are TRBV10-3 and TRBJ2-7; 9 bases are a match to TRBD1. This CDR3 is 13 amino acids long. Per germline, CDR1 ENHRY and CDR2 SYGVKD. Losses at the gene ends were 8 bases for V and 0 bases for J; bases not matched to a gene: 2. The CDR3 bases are TGTGCCATCGGGACAGGGACCTCCTACGAGCAGTACTTC. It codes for CAIGTGTSYEQYF.

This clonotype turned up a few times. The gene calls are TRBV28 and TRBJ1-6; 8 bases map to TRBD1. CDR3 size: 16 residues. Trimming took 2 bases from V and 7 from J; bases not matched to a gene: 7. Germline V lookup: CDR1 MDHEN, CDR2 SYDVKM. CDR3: CASSLRQGLGNSPLHF. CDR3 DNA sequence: TGTGCCAGCAGTTTACGACAGGGGCTCGGGAATTCACCCCTCCACTTT.

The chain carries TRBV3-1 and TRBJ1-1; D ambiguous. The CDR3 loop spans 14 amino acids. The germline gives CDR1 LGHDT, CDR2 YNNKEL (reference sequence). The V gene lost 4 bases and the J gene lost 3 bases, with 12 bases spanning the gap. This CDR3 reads CASSRSSSHTEAFF. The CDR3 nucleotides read TGTGCCAGCAGCCGTTCTAGCAGTCACACTGAAGCTTTCTTT.

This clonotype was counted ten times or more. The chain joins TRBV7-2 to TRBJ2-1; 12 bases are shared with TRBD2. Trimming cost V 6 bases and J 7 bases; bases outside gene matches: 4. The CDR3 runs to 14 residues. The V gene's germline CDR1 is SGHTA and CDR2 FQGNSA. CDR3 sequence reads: CASRTSGRWNEQFF. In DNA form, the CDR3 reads TGTGCCAGCAGGACTAGCGGGAGATGGAATGAGCAGTTCTTC.

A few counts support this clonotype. The CDR3 sequence is CASFGLYTDTQYF. As DNA, the CDR3 is TGCGCCAGCTTCGGTCTGTACACAGATACGCAGTATTTT. V is TRBV5-1 and J is TRBJ2-3, with unresolved D. Germline V lookup: CDR1 SGHRS, CDR2 YFSETQ. The CDR3 length is 13 residues. Trimming shortened V by 7 bases and J by 2 bases, and 11 bases separated the two germline ends.

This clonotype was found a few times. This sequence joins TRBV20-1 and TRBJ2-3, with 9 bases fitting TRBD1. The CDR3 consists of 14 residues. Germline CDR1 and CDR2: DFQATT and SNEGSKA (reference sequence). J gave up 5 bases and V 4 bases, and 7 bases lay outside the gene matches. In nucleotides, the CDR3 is TGCAGTGCTACGACAGGGGGTGAGGTAGATACGCAGTATTTT. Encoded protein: CSATTGGEVDTQYF.